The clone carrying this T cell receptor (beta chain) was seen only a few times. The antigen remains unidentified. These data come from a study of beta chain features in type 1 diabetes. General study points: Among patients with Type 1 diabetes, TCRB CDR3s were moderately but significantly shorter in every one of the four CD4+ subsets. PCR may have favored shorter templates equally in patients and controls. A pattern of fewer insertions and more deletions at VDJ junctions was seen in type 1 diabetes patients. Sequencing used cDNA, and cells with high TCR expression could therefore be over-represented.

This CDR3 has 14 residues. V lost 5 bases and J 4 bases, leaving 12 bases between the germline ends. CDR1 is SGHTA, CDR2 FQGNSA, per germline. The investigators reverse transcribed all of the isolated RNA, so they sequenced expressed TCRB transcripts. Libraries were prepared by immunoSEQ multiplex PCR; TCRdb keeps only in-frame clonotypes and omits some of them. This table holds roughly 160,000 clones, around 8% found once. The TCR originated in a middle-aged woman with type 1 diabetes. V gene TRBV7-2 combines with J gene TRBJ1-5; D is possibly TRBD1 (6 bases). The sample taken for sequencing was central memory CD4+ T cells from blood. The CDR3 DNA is TGTGCCAGCAGCCTCCAGGGGTTTAATCAGCCCCAGCATTTT. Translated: CASSLQGFNQPQHF. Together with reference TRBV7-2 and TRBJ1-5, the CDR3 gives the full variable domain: GAGVSQSPSNKVTEKGKDVELRCDPISGHTALYWYRQSLGQGLEFLIYFQGNSAPDKSGLPSDRFSAERTGGSVSTLTIQRTQQEDSAVYLCASSLQGFNQPQHFGDGTRLSIL.